This T cell receptor (beta chain) was sequenced during a study of blood T cell repertoires in COVID-19. Across the study: Sites in the United States, Italy and Spain provided acute and convalescent COVID-19 samples. T cells, B-cell-depleted T cells, or PBMCs supplied cDNA or gDNA.

Per the study methods: Estimation of nucleated cell counts relied on the amplification of reference gene primers. The repertoire was sequenced with immunoSEQ multiplex PCR; TCRdb's copy has only in-frame clones and lacks some. Clonal size and the V and J genes are those of that table, whereas D and trimming came from the DNA. The sample has about 80,000 clones; approximately 89% are singletons. The germline CDR1 and CDR2 sequences are SGHVS and FNYEAQ. The trim removed 5 bases at V and 6 bases at J, leaving 5 bases unmatched. CDR3 length: 13 residues. This receptor was identified in a woman of 80 years or more with acute or convalescent COVID-19. The chain links TRBV7-6 to TRBJ2-7, with TRBD1 matching over 9 bases. The sample consisted of peripheral blood. The CDR3 reads CASSRTGGGEQYF. The CDR3 DNA sequence: TGTGCCAGCAGCCGCACAGGGGGCGGCGAGCAGTACTTC.